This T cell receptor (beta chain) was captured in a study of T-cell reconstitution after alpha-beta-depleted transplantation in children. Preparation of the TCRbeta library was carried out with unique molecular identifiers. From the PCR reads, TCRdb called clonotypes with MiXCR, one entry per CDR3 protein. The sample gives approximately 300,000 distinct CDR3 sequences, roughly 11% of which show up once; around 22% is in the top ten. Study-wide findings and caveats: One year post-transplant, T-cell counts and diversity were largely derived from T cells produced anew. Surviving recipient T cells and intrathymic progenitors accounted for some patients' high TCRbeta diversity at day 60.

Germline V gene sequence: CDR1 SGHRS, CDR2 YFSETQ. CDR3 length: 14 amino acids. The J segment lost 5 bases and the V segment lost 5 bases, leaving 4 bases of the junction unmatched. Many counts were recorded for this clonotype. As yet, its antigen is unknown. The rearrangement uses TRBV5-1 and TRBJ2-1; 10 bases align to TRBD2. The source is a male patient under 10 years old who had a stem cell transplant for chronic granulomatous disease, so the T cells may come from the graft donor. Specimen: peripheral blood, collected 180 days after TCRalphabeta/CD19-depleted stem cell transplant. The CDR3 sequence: CASRLAGQDNEQFF. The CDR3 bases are TGCGCCAGCAGACTAGCGGGGCAGGACAATGAGCAGTTCTTC.